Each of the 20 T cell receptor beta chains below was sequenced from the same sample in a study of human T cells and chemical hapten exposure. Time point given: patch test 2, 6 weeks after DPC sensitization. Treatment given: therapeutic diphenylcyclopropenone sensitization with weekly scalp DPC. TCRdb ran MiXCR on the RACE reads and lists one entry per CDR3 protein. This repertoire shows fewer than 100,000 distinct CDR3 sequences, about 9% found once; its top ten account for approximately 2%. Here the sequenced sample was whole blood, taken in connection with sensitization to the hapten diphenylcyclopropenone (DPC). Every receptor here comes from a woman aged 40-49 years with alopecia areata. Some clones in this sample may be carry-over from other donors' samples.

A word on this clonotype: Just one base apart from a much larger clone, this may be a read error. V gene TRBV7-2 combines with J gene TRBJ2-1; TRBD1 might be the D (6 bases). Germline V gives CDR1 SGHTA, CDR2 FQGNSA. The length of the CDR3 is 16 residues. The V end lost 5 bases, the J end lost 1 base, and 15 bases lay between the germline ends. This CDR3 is CASSPQGGTSYNEQFF. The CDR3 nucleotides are TGTGCCAGCAGCCCCCAAGGGGGTACGTCCTACAATGAGCAGTTCTTC.

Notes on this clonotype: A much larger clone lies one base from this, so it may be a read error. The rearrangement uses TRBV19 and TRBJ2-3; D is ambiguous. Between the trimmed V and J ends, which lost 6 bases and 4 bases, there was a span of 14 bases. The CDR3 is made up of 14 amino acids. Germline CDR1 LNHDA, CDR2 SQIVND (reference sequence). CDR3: CASRRAQGADTQYF. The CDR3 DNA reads TGTGCCAGTAGAAGGGCCCAAGGAGCAGATACGCAGTATTTT. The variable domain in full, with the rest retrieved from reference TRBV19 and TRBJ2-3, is DGGITQSPKYLFRKEGQNVTLSCEQNLNHDAMYWYRQDPGQGLRLIYYSQIVNDFQKGDIAEGYSVSREKKESFPLTVTSAQKNPTAFYLCASRRAQGADTQYFGPGTRLTVL.

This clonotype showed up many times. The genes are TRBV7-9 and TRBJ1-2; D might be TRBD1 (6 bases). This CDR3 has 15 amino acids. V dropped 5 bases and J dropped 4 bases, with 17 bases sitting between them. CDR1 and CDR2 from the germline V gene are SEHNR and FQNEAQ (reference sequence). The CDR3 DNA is TGTGCCAGCAGCCTTACCGGGACAATCATCTATGGCTACACCTTC. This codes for CASSLTGTIIYGYTF.

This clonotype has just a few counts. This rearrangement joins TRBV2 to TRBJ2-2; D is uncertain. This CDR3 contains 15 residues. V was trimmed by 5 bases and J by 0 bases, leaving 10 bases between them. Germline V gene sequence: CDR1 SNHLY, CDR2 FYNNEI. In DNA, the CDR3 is TGTGCCAGCAGTCGCTCCACAGCGAACACCGGGGAGCTGTTTTTT. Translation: CASSRSTANTGELFF.

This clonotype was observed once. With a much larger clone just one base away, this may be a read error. The CDR3 sequence is CASGPTSDRFTDTQYF. CDR3 DNA sequence: TGTGCCAGCGGTCCCACGTCGGACAGATTCACAGATACGCAGTATTTT. This chain links TRBV28 with TRBJ2-3, with a possible D match to TRBD1 (6 bases). The CDR3 runs to 16 residues. The germline V gene encodes CDR1 MDHEN and CDR2 SYDVKM. V was cut by 8 bases and J by 2 bases, with 20 bases left in between.

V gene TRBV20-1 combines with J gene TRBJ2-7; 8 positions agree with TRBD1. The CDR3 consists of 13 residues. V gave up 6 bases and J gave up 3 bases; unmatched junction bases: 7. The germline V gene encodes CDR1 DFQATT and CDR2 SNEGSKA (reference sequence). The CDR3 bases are TGCAGTGCAGGAGGACAGGGATACTACGAGCAGTACTTC. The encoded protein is CSAGGQGYYEQYF.

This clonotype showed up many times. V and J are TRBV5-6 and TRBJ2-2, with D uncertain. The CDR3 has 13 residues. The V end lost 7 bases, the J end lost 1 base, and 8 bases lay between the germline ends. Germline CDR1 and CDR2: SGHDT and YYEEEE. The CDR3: CASGWMNTGELFF. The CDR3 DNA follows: TGTGCCAGCGGGTGGATGAACACCGGGGAGCTGTTTTTT.

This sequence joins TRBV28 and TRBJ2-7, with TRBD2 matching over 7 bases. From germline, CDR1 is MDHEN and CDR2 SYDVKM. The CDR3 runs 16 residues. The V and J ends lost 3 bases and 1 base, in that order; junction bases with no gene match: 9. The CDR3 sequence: CASSFAATAGSYEQYF. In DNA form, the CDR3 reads TGTGCCAGCAGTTTCGCGGCTACAGCGGGATCCTACGAGCAGTACTTC.

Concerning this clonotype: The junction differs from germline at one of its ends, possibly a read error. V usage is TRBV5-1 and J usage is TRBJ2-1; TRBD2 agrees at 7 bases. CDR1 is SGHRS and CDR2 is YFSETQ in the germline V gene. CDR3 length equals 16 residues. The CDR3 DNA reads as TGCACCAGCAGCTTCACGGGCGGGAGCTCCTACAATGAGCAGTTCTTC. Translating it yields CTSSFTGGSSYNEQFF.

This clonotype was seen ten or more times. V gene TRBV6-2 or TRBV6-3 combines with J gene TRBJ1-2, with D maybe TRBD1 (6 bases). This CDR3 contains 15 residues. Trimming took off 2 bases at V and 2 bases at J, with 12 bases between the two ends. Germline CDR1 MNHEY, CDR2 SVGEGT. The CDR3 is CASSYPLGQNYGYTF. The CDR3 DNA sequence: TGTGCCAGCAGTTACCCGCTCGGACAGAACTATGGCTACACCTTC.

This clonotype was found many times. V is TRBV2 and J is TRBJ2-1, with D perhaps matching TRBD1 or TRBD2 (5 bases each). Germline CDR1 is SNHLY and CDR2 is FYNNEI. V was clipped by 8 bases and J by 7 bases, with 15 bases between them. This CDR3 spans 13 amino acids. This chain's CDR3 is CASPRGGPNEQFF. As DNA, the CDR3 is TGTGCCAGCCCGAGGGGCGGGCCAAATGAGCAGTTCTTC.

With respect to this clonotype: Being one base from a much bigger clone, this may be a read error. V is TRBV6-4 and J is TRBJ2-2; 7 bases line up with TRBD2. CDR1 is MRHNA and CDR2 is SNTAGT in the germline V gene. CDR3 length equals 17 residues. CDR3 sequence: CASSEFGREVGTEELFF. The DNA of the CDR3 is TGTGCCAGCAGTGAATTCGGTCGGGAGGTCGGCACCGAGGAGCTGTTTTTT.

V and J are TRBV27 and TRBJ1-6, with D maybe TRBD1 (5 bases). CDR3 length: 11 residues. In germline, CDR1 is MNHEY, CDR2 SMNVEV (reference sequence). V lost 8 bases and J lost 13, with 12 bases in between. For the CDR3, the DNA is TGTGCCAGCTCGGGGGAGGGGCCCCTCCACTTT. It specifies CASSGEGPLHF.

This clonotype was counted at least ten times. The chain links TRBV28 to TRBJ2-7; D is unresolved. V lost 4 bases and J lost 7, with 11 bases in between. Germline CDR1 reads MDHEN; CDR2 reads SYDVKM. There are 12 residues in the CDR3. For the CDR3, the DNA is TGTGCCAGCAGTTCCCTTGACGGAGAGCAGTACTTC. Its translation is CASSSLDGEQYF.

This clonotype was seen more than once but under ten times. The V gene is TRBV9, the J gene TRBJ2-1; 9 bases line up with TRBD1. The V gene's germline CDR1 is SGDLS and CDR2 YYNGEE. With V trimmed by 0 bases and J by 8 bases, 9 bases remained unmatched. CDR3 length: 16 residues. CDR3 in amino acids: CASSVALVGQGHEQFF. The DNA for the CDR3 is TGTGCCAGCAGCGTAGCTCTAGTGGGACAGGGACATGAGCAGTTCTTC.

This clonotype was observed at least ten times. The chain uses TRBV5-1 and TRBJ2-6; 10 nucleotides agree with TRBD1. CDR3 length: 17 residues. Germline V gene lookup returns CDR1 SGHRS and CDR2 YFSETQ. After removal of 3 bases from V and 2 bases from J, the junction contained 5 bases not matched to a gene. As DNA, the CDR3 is TGCGCCAGCAGCTCCGGGACAGGGGCGACTGGGGCCAACGTCCTGACTTTC. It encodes CASSSGTGATGANVLTF.

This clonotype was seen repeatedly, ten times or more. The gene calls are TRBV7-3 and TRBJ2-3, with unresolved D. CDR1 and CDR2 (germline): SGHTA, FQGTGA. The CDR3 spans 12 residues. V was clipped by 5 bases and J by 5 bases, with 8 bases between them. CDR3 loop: CASSPTQDTQYF. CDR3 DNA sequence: TGTGCCAGCAGCCCCACTCAAGATACGCAGTATTTT. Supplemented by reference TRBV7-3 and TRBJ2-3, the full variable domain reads GAGVSQTPSNKVTEKGKYVELRCDPISGHTALYWYRQSLGQGPEFLIYFQGTGAADDSGLPNDRFFAVRPEGSVSTLKIQRTERGDSAVYLCASSPTQDTQYFGPGTRLTVL.

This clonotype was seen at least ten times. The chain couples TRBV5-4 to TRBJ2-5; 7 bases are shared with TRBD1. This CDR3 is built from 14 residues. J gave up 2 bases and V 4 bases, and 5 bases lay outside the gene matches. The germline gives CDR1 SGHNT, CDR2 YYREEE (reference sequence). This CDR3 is CASSPGQRQETQYF. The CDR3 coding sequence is TGTGCCAGCAGCCCGGGACAGAGACAAGAGACCCAGTACTTC.

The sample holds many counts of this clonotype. CDR3 DNA sequence: TGCAGTGCTAGAGACCCTACTAGCCCATTCTACGAGCAGTACTTC. Its protein product is CSARDPTSPFYEQYF. The genes are TRBV20-1 and TRBJ2-7, with D possibly being TRBD2 (6 bases). Trimming took 0 bases from V and 3 from J, leaving 15 bases between them. This CDR3 is built from 15 residues. Germline CDR1 reads DFQATT; CDR2 reads SNEGSKA (reference sequence).

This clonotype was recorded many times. For the CDR3, the DNA is TGTGCCAGCAGTTTAATGGGACAGGGCGGCTCCGGGGAGCTGTTTTTT. Residues: CASSLMGQGGSGELFF. The rearrangement joins TRBV28 to TRBJ2-2, with 9 nucleotides matching TRBD1. With V trimmed by 2 bases and J by 6 bases, 7 bases remained unmatched. The CDR3 is made up of 16 amino acids. The germline V gene has CDR1 MDHEN and CDR2 SYDVKM.